This TCR beta chain was captured in a study of spatial heterogeneity in lung cancer. About the research overall: Fewer alpha-chain than beta-chain sequences were consistently detected. Each distinct TCR and UMI combination averaged more than ten appearances in raw reads.

This clonotype was detected many times. TCRdb itself ran the 5' RACE reads through MiXCR, one entry per CDR3 protein. The repertoire has 50,000 or so distinct CDR3 sequences, roughly 12% of them found once; the top ten carry around two fifths. The CDR3 has 16 residues. V dropped 7 bases and J dropped 0; count of bases not matched to a gene: 10. Time point here: sample taken at primary tumor resection. Whole RNA was taken from tumor, nontumor lung or frozen PBMC; it was then sequenced unsorted. The rearrangement uses TRBV12-3 or TRBV12-4 and TRBJ2-3; 7 nucleotides agree with TRBD2. The sequence was obtained from a female donor with early-stage non-small cell lung cancer. Sequencing was performed on PBMCs, taken at surgery. The CDR3 coding sequence is TGTGCCAGCAATCCGCTTGGGGGGGGGAGCACAGATACGCAGTATTTT. Translation: CASNPLGGGSTDTQYF.